The entry below gives a single T cell receptor beta chain sequence along with its context. Its antigen is unidentified. These data are taken from a study of identical twins. The study, taken as a whole, reports: For out-of-frame alpha sequences shared by twins, low generation probability was in excess.

TCRdb re-derived calls from the 5' RACE reads in MiXCR, one entry per CDR3 protein. In the table there are hundreds of thousands of distinct CDR3 sequences, about 20% of which are singletons. V was shortened by 5 bases and J by 3 bases, with 11 bases between the two germline ends. From germline, CDR1 is SGDLS and CDR2 YYNGEE. This CDR3 comprises 13 residues. The data also belong to a second study, concerning T cells expressing NK-cell markers.

Specimen: PBMCs. V is TRBV9 and J is TRBJ1-1; a weak D match, TRBD1 (5 bases). The receptor's source is a woman aged 18-35 years in good health. The CDR3 sequence: CASRRGEDTEAFF. The CDR3 bases are TGTGCCAGCAGAAGGGGTGAGGACACTGAAGCTTTCTTT.